This T cell receptor beta chain came from a study of T cells expressing NK-cell markers. Study background: Most of the eight sequenced donors tested HCMV-seropositive; one tested seronegative. Study-wide points: Researchers report these clonotypes also headed the CD3+CD56-NKG2C+ fraction in several donors.

Using the 5' RACE reads, TCRdb records one entry per CDR3 protein without DNA. The sample's table shows roughly 180,000 distinct CDR3 sequences. Of note for this clonotype: The antigen is unknown.

CDR3 length: 14 amino acids. Germline-derived CDR1 and CDR2 are SGHRS and YFSETQ. This sequence originates from a woman between 18 and 75 years old in good health. The rearrangement links TRBV5-1 to TRBJ1-4; the D call of TRBD1 rests on TCRdb alone, since no DNA is present to check it. Sequencing was performed on blood T cells: a sorted CD56 or NKG2C T cell subset, CD4+ or CD8+ T cells, or bulk PBMC T cells (not recorded which). CDR3: CASSLTGSGEKLFF. Variable domain in full (rest from reference TRBV5-1 and TRBJ1-4): KAGVTQTPRYLIKTRGQQVTLSCSPISGHRSVSWYQQTPGQGLQFLFEYFSETQRNKGNFPGRFSGRQFSNSRSEMNVSTLELGDSALYLCASSLTGSGEKLFFGSGTQLSVL.